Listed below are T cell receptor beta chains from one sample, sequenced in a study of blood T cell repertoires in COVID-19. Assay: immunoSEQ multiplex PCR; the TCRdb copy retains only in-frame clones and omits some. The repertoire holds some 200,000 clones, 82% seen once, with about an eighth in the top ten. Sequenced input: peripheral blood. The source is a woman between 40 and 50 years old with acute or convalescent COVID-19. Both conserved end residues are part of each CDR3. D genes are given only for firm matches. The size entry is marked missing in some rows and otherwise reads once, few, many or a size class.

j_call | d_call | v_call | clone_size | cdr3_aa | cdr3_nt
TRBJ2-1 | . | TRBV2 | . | CASEAGAIYNEQFF | TGTGCCAGCGAGGCGGGGGCGATCTACAATGAGCAGTTCTTC
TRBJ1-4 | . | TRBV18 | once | CASSPTRPGNEKLFF | TGTGCCAGCTCACCAACCCGGCCAGGGAACGAAAAACTGTTTTTT
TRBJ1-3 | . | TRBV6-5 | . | CASRVAGYTIYF | TGTGCCAGCAGGGTCGCAGGGTACACCATATATTTT
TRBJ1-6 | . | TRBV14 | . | CASSQVRGEAPLHF | TGTGCCAGCAGCCAAGTAAGAGGGGAGGCCCCCCTCCACTTT
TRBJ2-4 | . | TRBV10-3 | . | CAISGELSDSLILAKNIQYF | TGTGCCATCAGTGGGGAATTATCGGACAGTCTCATACTAGCCAAAAACATTCAGTACTTC
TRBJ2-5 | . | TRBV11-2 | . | CASSSRRAVGTQYF | TGTGCCAGCAGCTCCAGGCGGGCAGTAGGGACCCAGTACTTC
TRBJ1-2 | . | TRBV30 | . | CAWSVARGYTF | TGTGCCTGGAGTGTAGCCCGCGGCTACACCTTC
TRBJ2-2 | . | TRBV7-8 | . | CAGRQTTGKTGELFF | TGTGCCGGACGCCAAACGACAGGAAAAACCGGGGAGCTGTTTTTT
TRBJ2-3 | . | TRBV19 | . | CASSMRTPFGLTDTQYF | TGTGCCAGTAGTATGAGGACTCCCTTTGGGTTAACAGATACGCAGTATTTT
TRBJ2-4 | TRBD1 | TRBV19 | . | CASSLDRGKNIQYF | TGTGCCAGTAGCCTTGACAGGGGCAAAAACATTCAGTACTTC
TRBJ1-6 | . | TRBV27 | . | CASSITIDDRNSPLHF | TGTGCCAGCAGTATAACCATTGACGACAGGAATTCACCCCTCCACTTT
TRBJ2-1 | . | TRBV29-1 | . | CSVEDRAGSYNEQFF | TGCAGCGTTGAAGATCGAGCAGGATCCTACAATGAGCAGTTCTTC
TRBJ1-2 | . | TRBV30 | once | CAWSGGRTVRYGYIF | TGTGCCTGGAGTGGGGGCAGGACGGTCCGCTATGGCTACATCTTC
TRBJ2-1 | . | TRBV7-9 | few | CASNRDNEQFF | TGTGCCAGCAACAGGGACAATGAGCAGTTCTTC
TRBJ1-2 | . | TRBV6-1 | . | CASSEAGGPSGYTF | TGTGCCAGCAGTGAAGCAGGGGGTCCCAGCGGCTACACCTTC
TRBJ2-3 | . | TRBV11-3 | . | CASSLGAGRWDTQYF | TGTGCCAGCAGCTTAGGGGCGGGGCGGTGGGATACGCAGTATTTT
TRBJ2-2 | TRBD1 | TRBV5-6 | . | CASSVRGRRDGELFF | TGTGCCAGCAGCGTCAGGGGGCGCCGAGACGGGGAGCTGTTTTTT
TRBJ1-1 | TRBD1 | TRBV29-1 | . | CSADPRQGGMNTEAFF | TGCAGCGCCGACCCCAGACAGGGGGGCATGAACACTGAAGCTTTCTTT
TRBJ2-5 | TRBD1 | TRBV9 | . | CASSVGAGQGGETQYF | TGTGCCAGCAGCGTAGGAGCCGGACAGGGGGGGGAGACCCAGTACTTC
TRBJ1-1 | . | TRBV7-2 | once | CASSLDPGKNTEAFF | TGTGCCAGCAGCTTAGATCCAGGCAAGAACACTGAAGCTTTCTTT
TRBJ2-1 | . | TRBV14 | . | CASSHPGGSFGNNEQFF | TGTGCCAGCAGCCACCCAGGGGGGAGTTTTGGGAACAATGAGCAGTTCTTC
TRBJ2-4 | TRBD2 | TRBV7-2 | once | CASSSPGTSRHIQYF | TGTGCCAGCTCATCACCGGGGACTAGCCGACACATTCAGTACTTC
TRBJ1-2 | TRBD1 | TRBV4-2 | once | CASSVRTPGQGEHYGYTF | TGTGCCAGCAGCGTCCGCACCCCGGGACAGGGGGAGCACTATGGCTACACCTTC
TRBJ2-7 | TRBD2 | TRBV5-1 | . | CASSLKAGGYSYEQYF | TGCGCCAGCAGCTTGAAGGCGGGGGGCTACTCCTACGAGCAGTACTTC
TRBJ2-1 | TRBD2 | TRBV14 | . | CASSQATSGINNEQFF | TGTGCCAGCAGCCAAGCGACTAGCGGAATTAACAATGAGCAGTTCTTC
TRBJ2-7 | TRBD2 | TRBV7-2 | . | CASSLELAGLTYEQYF | TGTGCCAGCAGCTTAGAACTAGCGGGACTCACCTACGAGCAGTACTTC
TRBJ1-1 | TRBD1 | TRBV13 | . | CASSATGTGGAGVRAFF | TGTGCCAGCAGCGCAACCGGGACAGGGGGCGCGGGGGTTCGAGCTTTCTTT
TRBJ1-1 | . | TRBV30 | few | CAWNTENTEAFF | TGTGCCTGGAACACAGAAAACACTGAAGCTTTCTTT
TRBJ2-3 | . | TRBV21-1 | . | CASINGPPWRGKLDTQYF | TGTGCCAGCATTAACGGCCCCCCGTGGCGGGGAAAACTAGATACGCAGTATTTT
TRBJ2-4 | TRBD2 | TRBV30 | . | CAWSPGLANIQYF | TGTGCCTGGAGTCCGGGACTAGCAAACATTCAGTACTTC
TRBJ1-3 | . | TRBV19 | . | CASSIYLQDFSGNTIYF | TGTGCCAGTAGTATTTACTTACAGGATTTCTCTGGAAACACCATATATTTT
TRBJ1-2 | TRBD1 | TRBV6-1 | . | CASSEGDRGHYGYTF | TGTGCCAGCAGTGAAGGGGACAGGGGGCACTATGGCTACACCTTC
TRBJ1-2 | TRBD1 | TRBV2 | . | CATGRVGGAGYGYTF | TGTGCCACCGGAAGGGTAGGGGGCGCGGGCTATGGCTACACCTTC
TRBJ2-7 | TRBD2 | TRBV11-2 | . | CASSFGTSGNSAYEQYF | TGTGCCAGCAGCTTTGGGACTAGCGGGAATTCGGCCTACGAGCAGTACTTC
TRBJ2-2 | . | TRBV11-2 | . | CASSLEGRNTGELFF | TGTGCCAGCAGCCTGGAGGGGCGAAACACCGGGGAGCTGTTTTTT
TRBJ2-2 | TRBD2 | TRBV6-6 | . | CASRSSGANTGELFF | TGTGCCAGCAGGTCTAGCGGGGCGAACACCGGGGAGCTGTTTTTT
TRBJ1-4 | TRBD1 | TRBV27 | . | CASSLDRGVTNEKLFF | TGTGCCAGCAGTTTGGACAGGGGAGTCACTAATGAAAAACTGTTTTTT
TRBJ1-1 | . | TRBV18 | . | CASSPRTSHDTEAFF | TGTGCCAGCTCACCCCGTACTTCTCACGACACTGAAGCTTTCTTT
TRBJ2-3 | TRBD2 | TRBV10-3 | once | CAISEKTSPQNTQYF | TGTGCCATCAGTGAGAAGACTAGCCCACAAAATACGCAGTATTTT
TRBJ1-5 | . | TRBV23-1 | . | CASSQSGRGYSNQPQHF | TGCGCCAGCAGTCAATCTGGAAGGGGATATAGCAATCAGCCCCAGCATTTT
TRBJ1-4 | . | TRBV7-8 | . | CASSLDSEEGHEKLFF | TGTGCCAGCAGCTTAGACTCCGAGGAGGGTCATGAAAAACTGTTTTTT
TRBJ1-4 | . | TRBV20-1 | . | CSASLQNEKLFF | TGCAGTGCTAGTTTGCAGAATGAAAAACTGTTTTTT
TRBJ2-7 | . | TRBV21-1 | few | CASSPKPGVQQYF | TGTGCCAGCAGCCCTAAGCCGGGGGTTCAGCAGTACTTC
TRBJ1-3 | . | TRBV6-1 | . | CASSDRTALSAATIYF | TGTGCCAGCAGTGACCGGACAGCGTTATCTGCGGCCACCATATATTTT
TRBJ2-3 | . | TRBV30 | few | CAGDGGVRDTQYF | TGTGCCGGGGATGGAGGGGTTAGAGATACGCAGTATTTT
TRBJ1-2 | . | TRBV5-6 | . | CASSYTAGGVYGYTF | TGTGCCAGCAGCTACACCGCTGGGGGGGTCTATGGCTACACCTTC
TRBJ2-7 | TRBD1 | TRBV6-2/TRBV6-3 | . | CASSPRGLHYEQYF | TGTGCCAGCAGTCCAAGGGGGCTTCATTACGAGCAGTACTTC
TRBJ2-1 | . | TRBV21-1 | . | CASSKEIISGSLSYNEQFF | TGTGCCAGCAGCAAAGAGATAATTTCGGGGTCTCTATCCTACAATGAGCAGTTCTTC
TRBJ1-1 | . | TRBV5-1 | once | CASGAMTAMNTEAFF | TGCGCCAGCGGGGCAATGACAGCTATGAACACTGAAGCTTTCTTT
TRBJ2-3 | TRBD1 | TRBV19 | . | CASSIHSNRGDRDTQYF | TGTGCCAGTAGTATCCATTCCAACAGGGGGGACAGGGATACGCAGTATTTT
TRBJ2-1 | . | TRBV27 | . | CASSEDSSFERVQFF | TGTGCCAGCAGTGAGGACAGCTCGTTCGAGAGAGTGCAGTTCTTC
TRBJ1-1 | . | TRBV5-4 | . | CASSLTGLGTEAFF | TGTGCCAGCAGCTTGACAGGTTTAGGCACTGAAGCTTTCTTT
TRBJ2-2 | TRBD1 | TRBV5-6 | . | CASSHDRVGELFF | TGTGCCAGCAGCCACGACAGGGTCGGGGAGCTGTTTTTT
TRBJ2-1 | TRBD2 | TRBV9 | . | CASSLRSGDNEQFF | TGTGCCAGCAGCCTCCGGAGCGGGGACAATGAGCAGTTCTTC
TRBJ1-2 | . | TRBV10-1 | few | CASSESGIYGYTF | TGCGCCAGCAGTGAGTCCGGGATCTATGGCTACACCTTC
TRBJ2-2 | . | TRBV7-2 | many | CASSENQLTGELFF | TGTGCCAGCAGCGAAAATCAACTCACCGGGGAGCTGTTTTTT